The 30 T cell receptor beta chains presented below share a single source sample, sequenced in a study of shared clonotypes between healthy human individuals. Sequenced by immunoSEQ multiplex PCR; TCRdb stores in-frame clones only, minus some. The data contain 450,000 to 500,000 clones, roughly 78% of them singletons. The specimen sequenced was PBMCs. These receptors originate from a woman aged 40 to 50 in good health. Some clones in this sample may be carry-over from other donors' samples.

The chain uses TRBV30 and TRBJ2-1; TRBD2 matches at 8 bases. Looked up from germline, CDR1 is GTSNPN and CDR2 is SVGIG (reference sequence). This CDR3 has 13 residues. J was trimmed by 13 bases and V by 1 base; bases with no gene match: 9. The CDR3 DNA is TGTGCCTGGAGTGGAGTCGGCGGGAGGACCCAGTTCTTC. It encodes CAWSGVGGRTQFF.

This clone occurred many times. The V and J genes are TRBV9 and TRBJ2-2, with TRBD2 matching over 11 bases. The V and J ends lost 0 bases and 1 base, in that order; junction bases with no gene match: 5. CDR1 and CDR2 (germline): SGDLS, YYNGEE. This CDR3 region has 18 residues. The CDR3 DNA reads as TGTGCCAGCAGCGTAGCTATCGGACTAGCGGGGAACACCGGGGAGCTGTTTTTT. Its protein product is CASSVAIGLAGNTGELFF.

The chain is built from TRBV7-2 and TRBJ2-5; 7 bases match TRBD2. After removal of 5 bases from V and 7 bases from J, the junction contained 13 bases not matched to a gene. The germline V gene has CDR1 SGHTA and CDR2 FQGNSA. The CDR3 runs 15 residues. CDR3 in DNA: TGTGCCAGCAGCCCCTCAGCGGGGACGCCGGGGACCCAGTACTTC. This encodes CASSPSAGTPGTQYF.

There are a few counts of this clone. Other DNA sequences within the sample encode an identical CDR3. CDR3 protein: CASTRWRLAGPGTDTQYF. CDR3 sequence (DNA): TGTGCCAGCACCCGTTGGCGGTTAGCGGGACCAGGCACAGATACGCAGTATTTT. This chain connects TRBV11-2 to TRBJ2-3; 8 nucleotides align to TRBD2. The V gene end was trimmed by 7 bases and the J gene end by 1 base; junction bases not matched to a gene: 16. Germline V gene lookup returns CDR1 SGHAT and CDR2 FQNNGV. The CDR3 consists of 18 residues.

The CDR3 bases are TGTGCCAGCAAGCCCGCCCGGTCAGGGTTCGATACGCAGTATTTT. Amino acid sequence: CASKPARSGFDTQYF. J is TRBJ2-3 and V is TRBV27; D possibly corresponds to TRBD1 (5 bases). CDR1 is MNHEY and CDR2 is SMNVEV in the germline V gene (reference sequence). The length of the CDR3 is 15 residues. V was trimmed by 7 bases and J by 6 bases, leaving 20 bases between them.

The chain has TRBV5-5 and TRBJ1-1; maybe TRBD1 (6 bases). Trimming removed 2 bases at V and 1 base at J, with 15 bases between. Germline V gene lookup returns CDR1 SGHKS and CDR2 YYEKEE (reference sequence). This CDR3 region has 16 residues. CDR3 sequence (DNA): TGTGCCAGCAGCTTCGGGACACCCATAGGGAACACTGAAGCTTTCTTT. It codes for CASSFGTPIGNTEAFF.

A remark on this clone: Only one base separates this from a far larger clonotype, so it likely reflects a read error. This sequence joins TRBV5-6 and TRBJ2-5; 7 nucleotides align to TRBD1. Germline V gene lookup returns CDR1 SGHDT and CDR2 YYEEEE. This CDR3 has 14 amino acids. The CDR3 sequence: CDSSRGQVQETQYF. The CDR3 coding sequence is TGTGACAGCAGCCGAGGACAGGTTCAAGAGACCCAGTACTTC.

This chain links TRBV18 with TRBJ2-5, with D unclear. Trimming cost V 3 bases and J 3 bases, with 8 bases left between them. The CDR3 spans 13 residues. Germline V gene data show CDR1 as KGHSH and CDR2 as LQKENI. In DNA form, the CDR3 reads TGTGCCAGCTCACCGGCAAGTGAAGAGACCCAGTACTTC. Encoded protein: CASSPASEETQYF. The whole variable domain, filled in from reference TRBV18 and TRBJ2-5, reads NAGVMQNPRHLVRRRGQEARLRCSPMKGHSHVYWYRQLPEEGLKFMVYLQKENIIDESGMPKERFSAEFPKEGPSILRIQQVVRGDSAAYFCASSPASEETQYFGPGTRLLVL.

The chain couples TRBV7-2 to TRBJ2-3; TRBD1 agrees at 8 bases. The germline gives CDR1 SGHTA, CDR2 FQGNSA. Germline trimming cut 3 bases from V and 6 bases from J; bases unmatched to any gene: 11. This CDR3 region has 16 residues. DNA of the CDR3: TGTGCCAGCAGCTTTCCTGGACAGGGCGTGACGGATACGCAGTATTTT. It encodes CASSFPGQGVTDTQYF.

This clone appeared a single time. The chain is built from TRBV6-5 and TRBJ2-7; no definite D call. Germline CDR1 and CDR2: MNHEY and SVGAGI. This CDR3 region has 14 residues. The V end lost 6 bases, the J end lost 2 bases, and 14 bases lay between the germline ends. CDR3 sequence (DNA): TGTGCCAGCAGAGCCCGGACGCAAACCTACGAGCAGTACTTC. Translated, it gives CASRARTQTYEQYF.

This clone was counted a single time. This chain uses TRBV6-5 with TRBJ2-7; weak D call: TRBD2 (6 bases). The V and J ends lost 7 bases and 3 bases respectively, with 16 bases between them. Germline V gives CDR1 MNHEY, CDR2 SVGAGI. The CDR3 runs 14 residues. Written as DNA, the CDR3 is TGTGCCAGCACCGCGGGGCATCCCATCTACGAGCAGTACTTC. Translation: CASTAGHPIYEQYF.

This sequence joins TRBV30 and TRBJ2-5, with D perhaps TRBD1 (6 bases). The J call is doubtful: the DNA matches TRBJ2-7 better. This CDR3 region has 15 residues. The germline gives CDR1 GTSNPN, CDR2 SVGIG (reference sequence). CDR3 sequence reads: CAWSGATGYSYEQYF. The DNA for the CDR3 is TGTGCCTGGAGTGGAGCGACAGGTTACTCCTACGAGCAGTACTTC.

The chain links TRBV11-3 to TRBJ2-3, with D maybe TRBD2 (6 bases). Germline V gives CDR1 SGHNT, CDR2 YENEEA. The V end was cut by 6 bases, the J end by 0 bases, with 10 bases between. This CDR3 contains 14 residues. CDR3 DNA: TGTGCCAGCAGTGGGCGGGGAAGCACAGATACGCAGTATTTT. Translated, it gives CASSGRGSTDTQYF.

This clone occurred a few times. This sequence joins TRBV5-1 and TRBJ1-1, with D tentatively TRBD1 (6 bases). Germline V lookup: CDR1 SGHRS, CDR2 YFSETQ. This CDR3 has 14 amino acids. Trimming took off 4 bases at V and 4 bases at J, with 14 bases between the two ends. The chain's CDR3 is CASSLREGGTEAFF. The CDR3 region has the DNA TGCGCCAGCAGCCTTAGGGAGGGGGGCACTGAAGCTTTCTTT.

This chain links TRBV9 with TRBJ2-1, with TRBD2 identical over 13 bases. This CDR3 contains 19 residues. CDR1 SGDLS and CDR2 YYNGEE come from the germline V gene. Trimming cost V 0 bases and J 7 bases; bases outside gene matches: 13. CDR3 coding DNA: TGTGCCAGCAGCGTAGACCCGCTTAGACTAGCGGGAGGAAGGAATGAGCAGTTCTTC. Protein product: CASSVDPLRLAGGRNEQFF.

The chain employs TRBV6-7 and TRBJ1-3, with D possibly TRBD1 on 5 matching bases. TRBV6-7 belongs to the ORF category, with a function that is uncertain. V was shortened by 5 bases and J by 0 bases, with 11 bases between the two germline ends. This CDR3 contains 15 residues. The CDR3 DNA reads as TGTGCCAGCAGTAGAGGGGACCACTCTGGAAACACCATATATTTT. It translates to CASSRGDHSGNTIYF.

The DNA of the CDR3 is TGTGCCAGCAGATCAGCCCGGGGGCAGGGTAACTATGGCTACACCTTC. Translating gives CASRSARGQGNYGYTF. V usage is TRBV11-2 and J usage is TRBJ1-2; D may be TRBD1 (6 bases). The germline V gene has CDR1 SGHAT and CDR2 FQNNGV. V lost 6 bases to trimming and J lost 1 base, with 18 bases between them. The CDR3 is 16 residues long.

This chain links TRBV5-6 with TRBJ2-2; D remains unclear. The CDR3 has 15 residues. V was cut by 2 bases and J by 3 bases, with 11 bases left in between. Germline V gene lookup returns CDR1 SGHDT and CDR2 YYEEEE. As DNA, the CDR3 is TGTGCCAGCAGCTTCGTTACGCGAGACACCGGGGAGCTGTTTTTT. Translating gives CASSFVTRDTGELFF.

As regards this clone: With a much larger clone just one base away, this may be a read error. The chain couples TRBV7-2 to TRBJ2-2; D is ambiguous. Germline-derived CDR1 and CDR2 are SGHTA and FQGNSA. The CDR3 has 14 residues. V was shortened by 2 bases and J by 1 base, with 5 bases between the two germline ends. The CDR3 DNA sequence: TGTGCCAGCAGCTTAAACTGGAACACCGGGGAGCTGTTTTTT. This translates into CASSLNWNTGELFF.

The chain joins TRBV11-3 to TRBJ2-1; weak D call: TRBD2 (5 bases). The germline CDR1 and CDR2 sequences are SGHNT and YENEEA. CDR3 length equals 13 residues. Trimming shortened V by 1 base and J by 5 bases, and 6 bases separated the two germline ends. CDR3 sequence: CASSLGENNEQFF. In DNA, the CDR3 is TGTGCCAGCAGCTTAGGGGAGAACAATGAGCAGTTCTTC.

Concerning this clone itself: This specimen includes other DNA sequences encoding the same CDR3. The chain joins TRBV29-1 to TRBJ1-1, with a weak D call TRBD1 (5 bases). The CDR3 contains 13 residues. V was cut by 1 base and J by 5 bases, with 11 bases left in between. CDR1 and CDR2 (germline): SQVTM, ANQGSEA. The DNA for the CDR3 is TGCAGCGTTGAAGCTGGGGGTTGGACTGAAGCTTTCTTT. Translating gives CSVEAGGWTEAFF.

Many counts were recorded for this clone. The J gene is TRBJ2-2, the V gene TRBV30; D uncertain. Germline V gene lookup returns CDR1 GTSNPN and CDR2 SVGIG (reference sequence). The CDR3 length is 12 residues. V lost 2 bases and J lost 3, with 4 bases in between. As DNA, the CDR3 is TGTGCCTGGAGTCGAGACACCGGGGAGCTGTTTTTT. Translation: CAWSRDTGELFF.

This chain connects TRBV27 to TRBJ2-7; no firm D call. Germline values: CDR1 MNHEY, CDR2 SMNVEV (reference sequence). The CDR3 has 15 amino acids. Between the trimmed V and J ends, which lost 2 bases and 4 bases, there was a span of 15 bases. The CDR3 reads CASSLGPTRIYEQYF. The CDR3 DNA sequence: TGTGCCAGCAGTTTAGGACCGACACGTATATACGAGCAGTACTTC.

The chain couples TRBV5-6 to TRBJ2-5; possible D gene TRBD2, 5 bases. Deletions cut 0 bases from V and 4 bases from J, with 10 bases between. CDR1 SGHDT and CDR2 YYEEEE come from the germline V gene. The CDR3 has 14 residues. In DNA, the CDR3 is TGTGCCAGCAGCTTGGAAGTCGGGGTAGAGACCCAGTACTTC. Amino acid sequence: CASSLEVGVETQYF. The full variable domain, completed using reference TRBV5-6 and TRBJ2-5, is DAGVTQSPTHLIKTRGQQVTLRCSPKSGHDTVSWYQQALGQGPQFIFQYYEEEERQRGNFPDRFSGHQFPNYSSELNVNALLLGDSALYLCASSLEVGVETQYFGPGTRLLVL.

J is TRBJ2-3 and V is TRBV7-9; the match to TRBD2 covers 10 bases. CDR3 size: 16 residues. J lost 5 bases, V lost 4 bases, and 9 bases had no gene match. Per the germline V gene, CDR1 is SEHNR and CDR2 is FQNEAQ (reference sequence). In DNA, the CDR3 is TGTGCCAGCAGCTCCCATCTAGCGGGAGCTGTAGATACGCAGTATTTT. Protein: CASSSHLAGAVDTQYF.

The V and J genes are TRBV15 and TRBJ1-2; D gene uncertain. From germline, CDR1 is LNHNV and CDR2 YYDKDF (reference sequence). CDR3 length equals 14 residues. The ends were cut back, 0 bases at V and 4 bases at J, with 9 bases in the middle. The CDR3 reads CATSRDAVAYGYTF. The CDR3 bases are TGTGCCACCAGCAGAGATGCAGTCGCCTATGGCTACACCTTC. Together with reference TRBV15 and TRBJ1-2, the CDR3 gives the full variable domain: DAMVIQNPRYQVTQFGKPVTLSCSQTLNHNVMYWYQQKSSQAPKLLFHYYDKDFNNEADTPDNFQSRRPNTSFCFLDIRSPGLGDTAMYLCATSRDAVAYGYTFGSGTRLTVV.

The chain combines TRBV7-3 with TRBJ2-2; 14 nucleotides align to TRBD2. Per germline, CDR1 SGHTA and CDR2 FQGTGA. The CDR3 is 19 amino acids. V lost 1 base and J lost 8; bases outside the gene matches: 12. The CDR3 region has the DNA TGTGCCAGCAGCTTAAACCCCAGGGGACTAGCGGGAGATAGTGGGGAGCTGTTTTTT. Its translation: CASSLNPRGLAGDSGELFF.

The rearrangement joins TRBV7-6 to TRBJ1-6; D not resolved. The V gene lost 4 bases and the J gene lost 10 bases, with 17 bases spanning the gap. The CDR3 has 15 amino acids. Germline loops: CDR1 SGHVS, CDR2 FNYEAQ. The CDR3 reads CASSSSGGRRSPLHF. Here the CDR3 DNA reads TGTGCCAGCAGCTCCTCGGGCGGGAGAAGGTCACCCCTCCACTTT.

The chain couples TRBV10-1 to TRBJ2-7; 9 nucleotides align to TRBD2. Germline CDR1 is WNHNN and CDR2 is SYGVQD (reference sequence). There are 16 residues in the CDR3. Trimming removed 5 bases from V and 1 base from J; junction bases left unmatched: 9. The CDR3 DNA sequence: TGCGCCAGCAGTCCAGGACTAGCGCTACCATCCTACGAGCAGTACTTC. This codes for CASSPGLALPSYEQYF.

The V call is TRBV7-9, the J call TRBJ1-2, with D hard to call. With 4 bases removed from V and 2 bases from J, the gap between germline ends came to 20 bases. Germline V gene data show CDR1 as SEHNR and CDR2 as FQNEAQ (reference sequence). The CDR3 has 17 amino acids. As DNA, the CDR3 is TGTGCCAGCAGCTCTTATCCCCCCGGCGGCAGAAACTATGGCTACACCTTC. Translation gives CASSSYPPGGRNYGYTF.